The 25 T cell receptor beta chains listed next were all sequenced from one sample in a study of immune heterogeneity within non-small cell lung tumors (dated by TCRdb to 2016 to 2019). Genomic DNA was extracted from bulk tumor tissue and used as the TCR template, and approximately 650 ng gDNA was amplified per sample. During surgery, multiple biopsies were taken from each primary tumor and placed as far apart as possible within the tumor mass. The study cohort was described as untreated, and patients were newly diagnosed NSCLC cases undergoing curative surgery. Sequencing was performed on a HiSeq X Ten. A multiplex PCR system amplified the TCR beta CDR3 region, with a first 10-cycle round using 32 V-gene forward and 13 J-gene reverse primers. The public sequencing data were trimmed at Q25 with fastp and processed into clonotypes with MiXCR by TCRdb, which kept only in-frame beta chains. Under each unique CDR3 protein, matching rows form one entry showing the most common genes and DNA. The sample table records more than 9,000 distinct CDR3 sequences; 30% to 35% of these occur just once. About 11% of the sample rests with the top ten.

The sample taken for sequencing was lung tumor tissue. The source is a man between 60 and 75 years old with non-small cell lung cancer.

This clonotype has at least ten counts. The genes are TRBV10-3 and TRBJ1-4, with D possibly matching TRBD1 (5 bases). CDR3 length: 16 residues. Trimming removed 0 bases from V and 0 bases from J, with 8 bases in between. Germline CDR1 reads ENHRY; CDR2 reads SYGVKD. CDR3 residues: CAISESLGATNEKLFF. The CDR3, as DNA: TGTGCCATCAGTGAGTCTTTGGGGGCAACTAATGAAAAACTGTTTTTT.

Of note for this clonotype: A read error may be the cause here, since a much bigger clone is one base away. This sequence joins TRBV20-1 and TRBJ2-1, with 11 bases lining up with TRBD2. Looked up from germline, CDR1 is DFQATT and CDR2 is SNEGSKA (reference sequence). The CDR3 covers 16 residues. The CDR3 DNA reads TGCAGTGCTAGATTACCGGGACTAGCGGTTAGAAATGAGCAGTTATTC. Amino acids: CSARLPGLAVRNEQLF.

This clonotype has ten or more counts. This chain connects TRBV4-1 to TRBJ2-1; unclear D gene. The CDR3 is 14 amino acids. Germline-derived CDR1 and CDR2 are MGHRA and YSYEKL. The V and J ends lost 1 base and 6 bases respectively, with 10 bases between them. The CDR3 region has the DNA TGCGCCAGCAGCCAAGTCGGCCTGGGCAATGAGCAGTTCTTC. This encodes CASSQVGLGNEQFF.

On this clonotype itself: This could be a read error, since a much larger clone is one nucleotide away. CDR3 DNA: TGTGCCAGTAGCAGGGGGTCTAGCGGATTATTCTCCTACAATGAGCAGTTCTTC. Translated, it gives CASSRGSSGLFSYNEQFF. This chain uses TRBV19 with TRBJ2-1, with D possibly being TRBD1 or TRBD2 (7 bases each). Germline assignment: CDR1 LNHDA and CDR2 SQIVND (reference sequence). Trimming left V 6 bases short and J 0 bases short, with 21 bases between. The CDR3 length is 18 residues. Together with reference TRBV19 and TRBJ2-1, the CDR3 gives the full variable domain: DGGITQSPKYLFRKEGQNVTLSCEQNLNHDAMYWYRQDPGQGLRLIYYSQIVNDFQKGDIAEGYSVSREKKESFPLTVTSAQKNPTAFYLCASSRGSSGLFSYNEQFFGPGTRLTVL.

This clonotype has a count of ten or more. This sequence joins TRBV20-1 and TRBJ2-1, with 10 positions matching TRBD2. This CDR3 is 13 amino acids long. Germline V gene lookup returns CDR1 DFQATT and CDR2 SNEGSKA (reference sequence). V dropped 3 bases and J dropped 9; count of bases not matched to a gene: 5. The CDR3 region is CSARLAGVGEQFF. The CDR3 DNA is TGCAGTGCTAGGCTAGCGGGAGTAGGTGAGCAGTTCTTC.

This chain connects TRBV20-1 to TRBJ1-1, with 9 bases aligning to TRBD1. CDR3 size: 15 residues. Germline V lookup: CDR1 DFQATT, CDR2 SNEGSKA (reference sequence). V trimming: 0 bases; J trimming: 2 bases; junction bases outside the gene matches: 4. CDR3: CSARDPTGGNTEAFF. CDR3 coding DNA: TGCAGTGCTAGAGACCCGACAGGGGGAAACACTGAAGCTTTCTTT.

This clonotype appeared once. The genes are TRBV6-2 or TRBV6-3 and TRBJ2-1, with 9 bases matching TRBD2. The germline V gene has CDR1 MNHEY and CDR2 SVGEGT. The ends lost 8 bases at V and 1 base at J; junction bases unmatched: 3. The CDR3 sequence is 14 residues long. CDR3 coding DNA: TGTGCCAGCGGTAGCGGGAGTTCCTACAATGAGCAGTTCTTC. Its translation: CASGSGSSYNEQFF.

This clonotype appeared many times. The rearrangement uses TRBV4-1 and TRBJ2-1, with 9 bases fitting TRBD2. CDR1 is MGHRA, CDR2 YSYEKL, per germline. The V segment lost 0 bases and the J segment 5 bases; nucleotides outside the gene matches: 11. The CDR3 is made up of 18 amino acids. CDR3 amino acids: CASSQDPMREGPHNEQFF. The CDR3 DNA sequence: TGCGCCAGCAGCCAAGATCCCATGCGGGAGGGTCCCCACAATGAGCAGTTCTTC.

By proportion, this clonotype is medium-sized (0.01 to 0.1%). CDR3 DNA: TGTGCCAGCAGCTTAGCGGGGGGACCCTCTGCCTACGAGCAGTACTTC. Protein product: CASSLAGGPSAYEQYF. This chain links TRBV7-2 with TRBJ2-7; perhaps TRBD2 as D (6 bases). CDR3 length: 16 residues. Germline V gene sequence: CDR1 SGHTA, CDR2 FQGNSA. V lost 0 bases and J 2 bases, leaving 14 bases between the germline ends.

By its share, this clonotype is medium-sized. This rearrangement joins TRBV30 to TRBJ2-7; unclear D gene. CDR1 GTSNPN and CDR2 SVGIG come from the germline V gene (reference sequence). The CDR3 length is 14 residues. V lost 2 bases and J 3 bases, leaving 14 bases between the germline ends. The CDR3 region is CAWSRDLGFYEQYF. For the CDR3, the DNA is TGTGCCTGGAGTAGGGATCTAGGGTTCTACGAGCAGTACTTC.

The V gene is TRBV20-1, the J gene TRBJ2-1; 8 nucleotides match TRBD2. CDR3 length: 14 amino acids. V was pared by 3 bases and J by 2 bases, with 3 bases of the junction left unmatched. Germline V CDR1 and CDR2: DFQATT, SNEGSKA (reference sequence). The DNA for the CDR3 is TGCAGTGCTAGCGGGAGGGAGCCCTACAATGAGCAGTTCTTC. Translating it yields CSASGREPYNEQFF.

This clonotype rates as medium-sized (0.01 to 0.1%). V and J are TRBV6-2 or TRBV6-3 and TRBJ1-1; TRBD1 might be the D (5 bases). The germline V gene has CDR1 MNHEY and CDR2 SVGEGT. Trimming shortened V by 6 bases and J by 0 bases, and 14 bases separated the two germline ends. This CDR3 has 15 amino acids. CDR3 in amino acids: CASRIGESVNTEAFF. The CDR3 DNA is TGTGCCAGCAGGATAGGGGAGTCGGTGAACACTGAAGCTTTCTTT.

Relative to its sample, this clonotype is medium-sized. V gene TRBV5-1 combines with J gene TRBJ2-5; 13 bases map to TRBD2. Germline V gene sequence: CDR1 SGHRS, CDR2 YFSETQ. CDR3 length: 16 residues. V dropped 4 bases and J dropped 2; count of bases not matched to a gene: 5. The CDR3 sequence: CASSPGTSGTQETQYF. CDR3 nucleotide sequence: TGCGCCAGCAGCCCCGGGACTAGCGGGACGCAAGAGACCCAGTACTTC.

The gene calls are TRBV9 and TRBJ2-6, with 8 bases lining up with TRBD1. CDR3 length: 17 amino acids. With 4 bases clipped from V and 2 bases from J, the junction kept 8 bases outside the gene matches. Germline V gene sequence: CDR1 SGDLS, CDR2 YYNGEE. The CDR3 here is CASSITTGDPGANVLTF. As DNA, the CDR3 is TGTGCCAGCAGCATAACGACAGGGGACCCTGGGGCCAACGTCCTGACTTTC.

By sample share, this clonotype is medium-sized. The chain employs TRBV20-1 and TRBJ1-3, with D uncertain. This CDR3 region has 11 residues. The ends were cut back, 1 base at V and 4 bases at J, with 2 bases in the middle. The V gene's germline CDR1 is DFQATT and CDR2 SNEGSKA (reference sequence). The CDR3 nucleotides are TGCAGTGCTAGAGGGGGAAACACCATATATTTT. It translates to CSARGGNTIYF.

This clonotype was observed at least ten times. The gene calls are TRBV19 and TRBJ2-1; D uncertain. The CDR3 is 13 amino acids. CDR1 is LNHDA and CDR2 is SQIVND in the germline V gene (reference sequence). Trimming took off 6 bases at V and 5 bases at J, with 11 bases between the two ends. CDR3 bases: TGTGCCAGTAGGCTTAGGACCAACAATGAGCAGTTCTTC. Residues: CASRLRTNNEQFF.

This clonotype counts as medium-sized. The chain is built from TRBV19 and TRBJ1-3; the match to TRBD1 covers 8 bases. V lost 3 bases to trimming and J lost 0 bases; unmatched junction nucleotides: 4. CDR1 LNHDA and CDR2 SQIVND come from the germline V gene (reference sequence). This CDR3 comprises 16 residues. CDR3 sequence: CASSIRGPSSGNTIYF. CDR3 DNA sequence: TGTGCCAGTAGTATCAGGGGGCCGAGCTCTGGAAACACCATATATTTT.

Turning to this clonotype: Being one base from a much bigger clone, this may be a read error. The chain is built from TRBV13 and TRBJ2-5; a weak D match, TRBD1 (5 bases). The V end was cut by 8 bases, the J end by 5 bases, with 18 bases between. Germline CDR1 PRHDT, CDR2 FYEKMQ (reference sequence). The CDR3 contains 14 residues. CDR3 residues: CASGRQTAMETQYF. The CDR3 coding sequence is TGTGCCAGCGGCAGACAGACCGCGATGGAGACCCAGTACTTC.

CDR3 protein: CASSQHSGSFVREQFF. The CDR3 nucleotides are TGTGCCAGCAGCCAACATAGCGGGAGCTTTGTTCGTGAGCAGTTCTTC. The rearrangement joins TRBV14 to TRBJ2-1, with 9 bases identical to TRBD2. V was pared by 2 bases and J by 9 bases, with 11 bases of the junction left unmatched. CDR1 and CDR2 from the germline V gene are SGHDN and FVKESK. The CDR3 extends over 16 amino acids. The complete variable domain, with remaining parts taken from reference TRBV14 and TRBJ2-1, reads EAGVTQFPSHSVIEKGQTVTLRCDPISGHDNLYWYRRVMGKEIKFLLHFVKESKQDESGMPNNRFLAERTGGTYSTLKVQPAELEDSGVYFCASSQHSGSFVREQFFGPGTRLTVL.

Relative to its sample, this clonotype is medium-sized. V and J are TRBV7-2 and TRBJ2-2; no clear D. Germline CDR1 SGHTA, CDR2 FQGNSA. The CDR3 is made up of 13 amino acids. Deletions cut 2 bases from V and 0 bases from J, with 1 base between. The CDR3 DNA sequence: TGTGCCAGCAGCTTAACGAACACCGGGGAGCTGTTTTTT. As protein: CASSLTNTGELFF.

This clonotype is medium-sized. The chain has TRBV6-1 and TRBJ1-5, with D maybe TRBD1 (6 bases). There are 16 residues in the CDR3. Trimming took 5 bases from V and 0 from J, leaving 14 bases between them. Germline assignment: CDR1 MNHNS and CDR2 SASEGT. CDR3 protein: CASSSGGQHSNQPQHF. The CDR3 region has the DNA TGTGCCAGCAGTTCTGGGGGGCAGCATAGCAATCAGCCCCAGCATTTT.

This clonotype was observed many times. The chain couples TRBV20-1 to TRBJ2-1; TRBD2 matches at 9 bases. V trimming: 2 bases; J trimming: 3 bases; junction bases outside the gene matches: 8. The CDR3 sequence is 16 residues long. Germline V gives CDR1 DFQATT, CDR2 SNEGSKA (reference sequence). This CDR3 is CSARRRLAENYNEQFF. The CDR3 region has the DNA TGCAGTGCTAGACGCCGACTAGCGGAGAACTACAATGAGCAGTTCTTC.

At least ten counts were recorded for this clonotype. CDR3 DNA: TGTGCCAGCAGTTACCGTGGAGCTAGCACAGATACGCAGTATTTT. Translation: CASSYRGASTDTQYF. This sequence joins TRBV6-5 and TRBJ2-3; no definite D call. The germline V gene encodes CDR1 MNHEY and CDR2 SVGAGI. The CDR3 runs to 15 residues. The V gene lost 2 bases and the J gene lost 0 bases, with 9 bases spanning the gap.

This clonotype was observed many times. The chain couples TRBV6-1 to TRBJ2-1, with 11 bases lining up with TRBD2. After removal of 7 bases from V and 0 bases from J, the junction contained 14 bases not matched to a gene. Germline V gives CDR1 MNHNS, CDR2 SASEGT. This CDR3 has 19 amino acids. The CDR3: CASIGSLAGGPSSYNEQFF. In nucleotides, the CDR3 is TGTGCCAGCATCGGATCTTTAGCGGGAGGGCCCAGCTCCTACAATGAGCAGTTCTTC.

The V gene is TRBV20-1, the J gene TRBJ1-2; 7 bases match TRBD1. The CDR3 length is 12 residues. Germline V gene data show CDR1 as DFQATT and CDR2 as SNEGSKA (reference sequence). V shed 3 bases and J 6 bases; nucleotides not matched to a gene: 4. CDR3 sequence: CSASDTGDGYTF. CDR3 coding DNA: TGCAGTGCTAGCGACACAGGGGATGGCTACACCTTC.